Sequencing of this T cell receptor (beta chain) was carried out in a study of blood T cell repertoires in COVID-19. About the study: The study drew acute and convalescent COVID-19 samples from the United States, Italy and Spain. PBMCs, B-cell-depleted T cells, or T cells provided the cDNA or gDNA that made up the material.

CDR1 and CDR2 from the germline V gene are SGHRS and YFSETQ. With 4 bases clipped from V and 7 bases from J, the junction kept 4 bases outside the gene matches. This CDR3 spans 12 amino acids. This clone showed up just a few times. Per the original methods: Reference gene primer amplification gave estimated nucleated cell counts. Here immunoSEQ multiplex PCR was the method, and the copy in TCRdb shows in-frame clones only, minus some. D and trimming were read from the DNA, whereas the V and J calls and clone size are those reported in that table. The repertoire includes around 99,000 clones, about three quarters of them detected once, and over 4% sits in the top ten.

This receptor was obtained from a man in his 70s with acute or convalescent COVID-19. Specimen: peripheral blood. V is TRBV5-1 and J is TRBJ1-2; TRBD1 agrees at 7 bases. CDR3 region: CASSVDRVGYTF. The CDR3, as DNA: TGCGCCAGCAGCGTCGACAGGGTTGGCTACACCTTC.